This entry lists 15 T cell receptor beta chains sequenced from one sample in a study of blood T cells in healthy people across ages. A second PCR, run for about 6 to 11 cycles, used a sample-barcoded 5' primer plus a J-beta primer mix. TCRdb processed the 5' RACE reads anew with MiXCR; each CDR3 protein has one entry. The sample records around 1.1 million distinct CDR3 sequences, 35% to 40% being singletons. The sequenced material came from blood. The receptors were gathered from a man between 18 and 35 years old in good health.

This clonotype has only a few counts. The chain combines TRBV20-1 with TRBJ2-5, with 8 bases matching TRBD2. This CDR3 has 15 residues. The V segment lost 4 bases and the J segment 2 bases; nucleotides outside the gene matches: 9. CDR1 and CDR2 (germline): DFQATT, SNEGSKA (reference sequence). The DNA for the CDR3 is TGCAGTGCTATCAACCCGGGGGGGTCACAAGAGACCCAGTACTTC. Protein product: CSAINPGGSQETQYF.

This chain links TRBV7-2 with TRBJ1-2; a possible D gene is TRBD1 (5 bases). CDR1 is SGHTA and CDR2 is FQGNSA in the germline V gene. The length of the CDR3 is 15 residues. Trimming took off 4 bases at V and 0 bases at J, with 12 bases between the two ends. The chain's CDR3 is CASSSPDSPNYGYTF. The CDR3 DNA reads TGTGCCAGCAGCTCTCCCGACAGTCCTAACTATGGCTACACCTTC.

This clonotype was seen a handful of times. The chain couples TRBV12-3 or TRBV12-4 to TRBJ2-5; TRBD2 might be the D (6 bases). The J call may be mistaken, given a closer DNA end match to TRBJ2-7. The length of the CDR3 is 13 residues. In DNA form, the CDR3 reads TGTGCCAGCAGTCGGGACTTTACCCACGAGCAGTACTTC. Translating it yields CASSRDFTHEQYF.

This clonotype was counted only a few times. The chain has TRBV12-3 or TRBV12-4 and TRBJ1-1; D gene unclear. V was shortened by 6 bases and J by 1 base, with 6 bases between the two germline ends. The CDR3 runs to 12 residues. CDR3 in DNA: TGTGCCAGCAGGGGGAGGAACACTGAAGCTTTCTTT. It is translated as CASRGRNTEAFF.

This clonotype was found a few times. This sequence joins TRBV20-1 and TRBJ1-2, with a possible D match to TRBD1 (6 bases). CDR1 is DFQATT and CDR2 is SNEGSKA in the germline V gene (reference sequence). CDR3 length equals 15 residues. Between the trimmed V and J ends, which lost 6 bases and 4 bases, there was a span of 21 bases. CDR3 sequence: CSAFGEGGVGYGYTF. The CDR3 bases are TGCAGTGCCTTCGGGGAAGGGGGAGTAGGCTATGGCTACACCTTC.

The chain couples TRBV12-3 or TRBV12-4 to TRBJ1-2; D is unclear. V was clipped by 5 bases and J by 5 bases, with 12 bases between them. The CDR3 is made up of 13 amino acids. CDR3 in amino acids: CASSPEVGYGYTF. The CDR3 DNA reads TGTGCCAGCAGTCCCGAAGTGGGGTATGGCTACACCTTC.

The sample holds a few counts of this clonotype. The V call is TRBV2, the J call TRBJ2-1; 10 bases are shared with TRBD2. This CDR3 contains 15 residues. Per germline, CDR1 SNHLY and CDR2 FYNNEI. The V and J ends lost 6 bases and 3 bases, in that order; junction bases with no gene match: 5. Written as DNA, the CDR3 is TGTGCCAGCAGCGCTAGCGGGGGCAACTACAATGAGCAGTTCTTC. Translation: CASSASGGNYNEQFF.

Points on this clonotype: An end of the junction does not agree with germline; a read error may underlie this. The chain is built from TRBV5-1 and TRBJ1-5; no clear D. In germline, CDR1 is SGHRS, CDR2 YFSETQ. The CDR3 runs 13 residues. In DNA form, the CDR3 reads TGCGCCAGCAGCTTGGCCAGCAATCAGCCCCGGCATTTT. Amino acid sequence: CASSLASNQPRHF.

The chain links TRBV4-3 to TRBJ1-2; a weak D match, TRBD1 (5 bases). Trimming removed 4 bases at V and 1 base at J, with 16 bases between. CDR1 and CDR2 from the germline V gene are LGHNA and YSLEER. The CDR3 covers 16 residues. In DNA, the CDR3 is TGCGCCAGCAGCCCAACCGGGACGGACGATAACTATGGCTACACCTTC. Translation: CASSPTGTDDNYGYTF.

The chain is built from TRBV29-1 and TRBJ1-1; a weak D match, TRBD1 (5 bases). Germline assignment: CDR1 SQVTM and CDR2 ANQGSEA. The CDR3 sequence is 13 residues long. With 7 bases removed from V and 4 bases from J, the gap between germline ends came to 16 bases. CDR3 amino acids: CSGSKGPGTEAFF. Here the CDR3 DNA reads TGCAGCGGCTCGAAGGGGCCGGGCACTGAAGCTTTCTTT.

There are a few counts of this clonotype. The gene calls are TRBV7-2 and TRBJ2-5; D is perhaps TRBD2 (5 bases). Germline CDR1 reads SGHTA; CDR2 reads FQGNSA. V lost 1 base to trimming and J lost 5 bases, with 17 bases between them. This CDR3 comprises 16 residues. CDR3 sequence: CASSLEPPIGGETQYF. The CDR3 DNA sequence: TGTGCCAGCAGCTTAGAGCCCCCAATCGGCGGGGAGACCCAGTACTTC.

The rearrangement uses TRBV12-3 or TRBV12-4 and TRBJ2-7, with D perhaps given as TRBD1 or TRBD2 (6 bases each). The CDR3 spans 15 residues. Deletions cut 3 bases from V and 4 bases from J, with 16 bases between. The CDR3 DNA sequence: TGTGCCAGCAGTTTTGGGGGGCCCCAGGAGTACGAGCAGTACTTC. It encodes CASSFGGPQEYEQYF.

This clonotype was seen more than once but under ten times. The genes are TRBV3-1 and TRBJ2-1; D is unresolved. Germline CDR1 and CDR2: LGHDT and YNNKEL (reference sequence). The CDR3 is 12 amino acids. Deletions cut 1 base from V and 10 bases from J, with 8 bases between. The CDR3 nucleotides read TGTGCCAGCAGCCAAGGGCGATTGGAGCAGTTCTTC. Translation gives CASSQGRLEQFF.

The gene calls are TRBV12-3 or TRBV12-4 and TRBJ2-1; maybe TRBD2 (5 bases). V was cut by 4 bases and J by 6 bases, with 13 bases left in between. The CDR3 has 14 residues. The CDR3 loop is CASSSGRAINEQFF. Written as DNA, the CDR3 is TGTGCCAGCAGTTCCGGGCGGGCCATCAATGAGCAGTTCTTC.

The sample holds a few counts of this clonotype. V and J are TRBV7-9 and TRBJ2-3, with a weak D call TRBD1 (5 bases). Trimming cost V 5 bases and J 8 bases, with 14 bases left between them. Looked up from germline, CDR1 is SEHNR and CDR2 is FQNEAQ (reference sequence). CDR3 length: 13 residues. CDR3 DNA sequence: TGTGCCAGCAGCGAAACAGGCTACGGTACGCAGTATTTT. Encoded protein: CASSETGYGTQYF.